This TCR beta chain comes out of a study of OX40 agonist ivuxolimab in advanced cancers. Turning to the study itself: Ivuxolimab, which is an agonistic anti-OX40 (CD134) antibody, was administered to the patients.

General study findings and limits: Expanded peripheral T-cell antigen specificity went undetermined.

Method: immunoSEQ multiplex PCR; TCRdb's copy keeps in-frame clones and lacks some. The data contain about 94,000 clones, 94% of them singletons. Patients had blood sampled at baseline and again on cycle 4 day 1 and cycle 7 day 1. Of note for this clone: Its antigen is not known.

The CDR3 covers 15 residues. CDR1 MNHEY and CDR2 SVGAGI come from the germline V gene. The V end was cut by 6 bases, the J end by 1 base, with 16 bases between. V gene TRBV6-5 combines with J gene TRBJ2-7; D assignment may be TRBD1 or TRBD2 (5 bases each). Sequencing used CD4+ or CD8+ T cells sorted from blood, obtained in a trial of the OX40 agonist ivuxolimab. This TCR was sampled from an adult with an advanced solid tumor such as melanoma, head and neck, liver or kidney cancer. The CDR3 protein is CASSPWGSSSYEQYF. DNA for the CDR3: TGTGCCAGCAGCCCTTGGGGGTCATCGTCCTACGAGCAGTACTTC.